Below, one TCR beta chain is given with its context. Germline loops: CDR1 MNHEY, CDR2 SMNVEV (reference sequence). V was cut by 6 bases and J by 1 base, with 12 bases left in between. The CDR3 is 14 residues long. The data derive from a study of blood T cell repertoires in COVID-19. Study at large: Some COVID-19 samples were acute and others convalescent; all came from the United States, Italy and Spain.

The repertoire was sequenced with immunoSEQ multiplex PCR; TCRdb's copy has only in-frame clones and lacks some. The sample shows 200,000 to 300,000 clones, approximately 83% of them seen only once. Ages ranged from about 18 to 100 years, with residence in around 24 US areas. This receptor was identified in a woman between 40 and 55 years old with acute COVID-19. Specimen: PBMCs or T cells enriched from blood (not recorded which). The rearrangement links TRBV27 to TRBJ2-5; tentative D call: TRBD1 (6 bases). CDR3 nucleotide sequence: TGTGCCAGCAGCCTACAGGGACCCCAAGAGACCCAGTACTTC. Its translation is CASSLQGPQETQYF.